The T cell receptor (beta chain) under discussion was sequenced for a study of CXCR3-negative and CXCR3-positive naive CD8 T cells. Germline V gene lookup returns CDR1 DFQATT and CDR2 SNEGSKA (reference sequence). The CDR3 has 12 residues. Worth noting for this clonotype: Its antigen is undetermined.

TRB cDNA was prepared as libraries by UMI-labeled 5' RACE. TCRdb reprocessed the 5' RACE reads; each CDR3 protein has one entry and no DNA is given. In total, the table holds tens of thousands of distinct CDR3 sequences. Notes on the study in general: Memory CD8+ cells showed much lower diversity, while both naive subsets displayed comparably high diversity. The TRB CDR3s that CXCR3-positive naive cells carried were more hydrophobic than those of CXCR3-negative naive cells. Surface CD5 was comparable between naive subsets; TCR strength was inferred from TRB CDR3 properties.

J is TRBJ2-4 and V is TRBV20-1; TCRdb proposes TRBD1, but this gene call is untestable without DNA. The material sequenced was naive CXCR3+ CD8+ T cells from blood. This sample's subset: CD45RO-CCR7+CD27+CD95- naive CD8+ T cells expressing CXCR3 (TNR3+). This clonotype was obtained from a human donor in good health. Some clones in this sample may be carry-over from other donors' samples. The CDR3 sequence is CSARNRENIQYF.